This T cell receptor beta chain came from a study of cytomegalovirus exposure and HLA in healthy donors (TCRdb year 2017). About the study as a whole: An earlier analysis of roughly 500 of the donors reported about 300 Gb of sequence data and roughly 120 million unique TCR beta sequences obtained from around 180 million T cells. Roughly 320 gigabases of sequencing data and around 85 million unique TCR sequences made up an early release that covered over 550 HLA-typed donors. Of the roughly 400 genotyped donors, approximately 80% were placed in the genetic ancestry cluster associated with self-reported Caucasian donors. The study was designed to test whether signatures of past pathogen exposure could be identified by cataloging public T cell receptors. The T cell repertoires of around 670 subjects were profiled by immunosequencing and related to cytomegalovirus serostatus. Besides the first cohort of roughly 660 subjects, a separate validation cohort made up of roughly 120 different subjects was used. The study combined high-throughput TCR immunosequencing, statistical association of individual TCRs with disease status, and machine learning to predict cytomegalovirus infection status. In a later analysis, previously published TCR beta repertoires from several hundred donors were re-analyzed and high-resolution HLA genotyping was added so that TCR occurrence patterns could be studied. Rather than drawing on any new phenotypic data, the later analysis identified candidate immune exposures from TCR beta sequences and the way those sequences occurred across donors. An earlier analysis of around 640 of the donors used high-throughput TCR beta sequencing to judge whether each TCR beta V gene segment behaved as functional or pseudogenic. Donor age, sex, ethnicity and CMV serostatus were compiled alongside the repertoire data. Genome-wide SNP genotypes for about three fifths of the roughly 670 donors were used in a later genetic analysis, which treated that subset as a discovery cohort. All discovery cohort repertoires had been generated using a single sequencing platform. HLA typing included class I and class II loci at four-digit resolution. Typing coverage differed by locus: A, B, C, DRB1 and DQB1 were typed in roughly 620-630 donors, DQA1 in 500 to 550, DPA1 in 600 to 610, and DPB1 in just under 490. Roughly 5 DR-DQ haplotypes were handled as single units for association and clustering, since linkage in the cohort was strong. On average, roughly 200,000 unique TCR beta nucleotide sequences were sequenced per donor among fewer than 500 genotyped donors of the cohort, with approximately 18% of those sequences being non-productive. Study-wide findings and limitations: In a later analysis, TCR association rates were found to vary across HLA loci, with the most associated TCRs seen for DRB1 alleles and the fewest for HLA-C alleles. Because HLA typing was missing for some donors at each locus, association tests included only the typed subset. Broadly in line with IMGT annotations, most TCR beta V segments showed up in productive rearrangements about 87% or about 30% of the time in an earlier analysis of under 700 of the donors. The study gave a list of under 200 TCR beta chains associated with cytomegalovirus. Specific HLA alleles were associated with 15,000 to 20,000 TCR beta sequences at a false discovery rate of 0.05 in a later analysis. A later analysis reported that several top co-occurrence clusters appeared linked to parvovirus B19, influenza, CMV and Epstein-Barr virus. The classifier was reported to diagnose cytomegalovirus status with high specificity and sensitivity in both the original cohort and the validation cohort. According to a later analysis, most CMV-associated TCR beta chains appeared to be HLA-restricted, and the HLA associations seemed to be driven largely by CMV exposure. The only immune exposure information available for the cohort was CMV serostatus. Correlated functional status among segregating V segments might reflect linkage disequilibrium, but an unknown experimental factor could not be ruled out. A later genetic analysis associated a missense DCLRE1C variant with V-gene and J-gene trimming of TCR beta chains, and an independent cohort replicated the association. The sequencing pipeline was judged likely to have produced a cluster of highly shared sequence variants as a technical artifact. A later analysis found that HLA-associated TCR beta chains were more clonally expanded and had lower generation probabilities than equally common non-associated chains. When HLA alleles, especially DR and DQ, strongly co-occurred, TCR associations were difficult to assign to individual alleles. The authors suggested that the approach could potentially be extended to other disease states and immunological phenotypes. Only TCR beta chains were sequenced in this cohort, and the absence of alpha or paired-chain data limited detectable features. A later genetic analysis reported fewer N-insertions in productive TCRs among donors in an Asian-associated ancestry cluster than the approximately 670-donor mean. Seventeen rarely observed V segments, including chromosome 9 orphons, were excluded from the earlier analysis of just under 600 of the donors because counts were too low. A further reported finding was that TCR beta sequences accurately predicted the HLA-A and HLA-B alleles for most subjects in the first cohort. Most TCR sequences were observed very rarely across donors, whereas some public TCRs were present in many individuals. Some IMGT-functional V segments, including TRBV6-2 and TRBV6-3, could not be distinguished by the 87-base-pair reads and were therefore excluded. Presence/absence analyses assumed roughly uniform sequencing depth across donors, an assumption that may not hold. In vitro tests confirmed that three of the cytomegalovirus-associated TCR beta chains recognize cytomegalovirus antigens.

The method was the immunoSEQ multiplex PCR assay. For the multiplex PCR, a mixture combining 60 forward primers for TCR Vbeta segments and 13 reverse primers for TCR Jbeta segments was used. The CDR3 region of rearranged TCR beta genes was amplified from genomic DNA with a multiplex PCR assay. The amplified TCR beta libraries were sequenced on the Illumina HiSeq System as 87-base-pair reads. The original pipeline was this. Across the 600 to 700 repertoires, a later analysis counted 80 million or so unique TCR beta chains, roughly 11 million of which were shared by at least two donors. A nearest-neighbor algorithm error-corrected the raw reads and collapsed the reads into unique sequences, merging closely related sequences to remove PCR and sequencing errors. CDR3 sequences were aligned to IMGT reference sequences to assign V, D and J gene segments. For a sequence to be retained, at least a six-nucleotide match to both a V gene segment and a J gene segment was required. Rearrangements were classified as productive when the CDR3 lacked stop codons and remained in frame with V and J, and all other rearrangements were classified as non-productive. CDR3 was defined according to IMGT convention as the region running from the second conserved V-encoded cysteine to the conserved J-encoded phenylalanine. The earlier analysis of 450 to 750 of the donors excluded any sequence lacking an unambiguous match to a single V gene segment. An earlier analysis of several hundred of the donors called V segments functional above 56.7% productive rearrangements and segregating when the between-donor standard deviation exceeded 5%. To diagnose cytomegalovirus status from the catalog of TCR beta chain sequences, a statistical classification framework was built. A later analysis assigned V and J genes by comparing TCR nucleotide sequences with IMGT/GENE-DB human TR gene sequences. The TCRdist pipeline was used in a later analysis to assign CDR3 sequences and most-parsimonious VDJ recombination scenarios. In a later analysis, each TCR beta chain was defined by its CDR3 amino acid sequence together with its V-gene family, and reads lacking a unique V-gene family were excluded. To address suspected cross-contamination and a sequencing artifact, a later analysis removed roughly 580 highly shared, low-generation-probability nucleotide sequences. In a later analysis, a clonal expansion index was calculated for each public chain from normalized within-repertoire ranks of inferred template counts. Generation probabilities in a later analysis came from a VDJ recombination model fitted to out-of-frame rearrangements, and those results were checked against IGoR. In a later analysis, TCR-TCR, TCR-HLA and TCR-CMV co-occurrence was scored with hypergeometric tests, and a repertoire-size bias correction was applied to TCR pairs. A later analysis estimated false discovery rates by permuting HLA or CMV assignments 20 times. In a later analysis, co-occurring TCRs were grouped using DBSCAN, and TCRdist sequence similarity was added for clustering within HLA-allele-positive subsets. Repertoires with fewer than 30,000 or more than 120,000 public chains were left out of co-occurrence clustering, as were about 5 repertoires with anomalous nucleotide sharing. TCRdb carries this immuneACCESS record with in-frame sequences only. Its versions omit some clonotypes, under half of them owing to an unresolved V gene in the studies checked, with the rest unexplained. The V and J calls and clone size are taken from that table; D and trimming were inferred from the DNA. Here the sample has 130,000 to 150,000 clones; around four fifths occur a single time. The ten largest clones capture approximately 1.3% of the sample.

On this clone: The specificity of this receptor is unknown. A read error may account for a junction end that differs from germline.

The cohort was made up of around 720 healthy bone marrow donors. At the time of sampling, every cohort member was nominally healthy, though immune exposures that went unrecorded were likely present. The donor was CMV seropositive and was included in the group of 250 to 300 seropositive cohort members. A peripheral blood sample was provided by each donor, and peripheral blood mononuclear cells were used for TCR beta sequencing. The Qiagen DNeasy Blood Extraction Kit was used to extract genomic DNA from the blood cell samples. The CDR3 spans 14 residues, from the cysteine through the phenylalanine. Left in the record is the CDR3 DNA by itself, 42 bases read in frame from the first base. From the germline V gene (reference sequence), CDR1 is SEHNR and CDR2 is FQNEAQ.

This clonotype was obtained from a male donor in good health and CMV-seropositive. Sequenced material: PBMCs. The receptor chain draws on TRBV7-9 and TRBJ2-3; the D region possibly corresponds to TRBD2 (5 bases align). CDR3 region: CSSSPGREVDTQYF. The DNA sequence follows: TGTTCCAGCAGCCCGGGAAGAGAGGTAGATACGCAGTATTTT.